This T cell receptor beta chain was found in a study of T cell clonotyping in hematopoietic cell transplantation (dated by TCRdb to 2020 to 2022). For context, the study as a whole: Recipient samples taken before transplant were obtained following cytoreduction. Recruitment of patients ran from late 2015 to January 2017, and follow-up continued until September 2020 or until death. A total of 130 to 150 blood samples were collected in the study from 35 consecutive transplant recipients and their related donors.

The time point label of this sample denotes: recipient sample about 28 days before transplant, after cytoreduction. Blood from recipients was drawn about 28 days before transplant and again at days 30, 100 and 180 after transplant. Nuclei Lysis Solution was used to extract genomic DNA from fresh or cryopreserved unfractionated peripheral blood mononuclear cells. The paper as a whole reports these results and caveats: Broader TCR repertoire diversity after transplant was predicted by Inverse Simpson Index values from donors and from recipients before transplant. Overlap with donor repertoires was found for only a small fraction of recipient repertoires, with over 95% found to appear de novo at the given depth. The sample size was limited and the cells went unsorted, which meant the CD4 and CD8 repertoire contributions could not be told apart. After transplant, TCR diversity in recipients dropped, and pathologically expanded clonotypes climbed progressively between day 30 and day 180.

The germline V gene (reference sequence) provides CDR1 SEHNR and CDR2 FQNEAQ. The CDR3 measures 16 amino acids from cysteine to phenylalanine. Only CDR3 DNA remains: 48 bases, in frame from the first base. The junction shows trimming of 5 bases on V and 0 bases on J, plus 17 bases between the germline ends. The immunoSEQ assay, a bias-controlled multiplex PCR using V- and J-specific primers, was used to amplify TCR beta CDR3 regions from genomic DNA. In a second PCR step, a proprietary barcode and Illumina adapter sequences were attached to the CDR3 amplicons. An Illumina MiSeq instrument was used for sequencing of the CDR3 libraries. In the original analysis: Export and quality control were performed with immunoSEQ Analyzer 3.0, and downstream analyses were performed with R Bioconductor and Immunarch. Only productive rearrangements in the normalized downsampled data set went into calculating the repertoire metrics. In the normalized cohort, clonotypes with more than 5 templates were defined as pathologically expanded. Repertoire diversity was measured with the Inverse Simpson Index. To capture all clonotypes, CMV-specificity analyses were performed on the non-normalized data set. Entries here come from immuneACCESS through TCRdb and include only in-frame sequences with V and J called. Some clones fail to appear in such tables; in the studies checked, an unresolved V gene covers under half of the shortfall, and the cause of the remainder is unknown. The V and J calls and the clone size are those of that table, but D and trimming were determined from the DNA. Within this sample are roughly 30,000 clones, with around 93% of them counted one time only. The ten largest clones add up to 2% to 2.5% of the sample.

This clone was seen a few times. Its target antigen remains unknown. No much larger clonotype is one base removed from it; base qualities were not supplied. The receptor comes from a man in his fifties or sixties with acute myeloid leukemia. Some clones in this sample may be carry-over from other donors' samples. Sequences were derived from peripheral blood mononuclear cells, sampled before stem cell transplant. The rearrangement joined TRBV7-9 to TRBJ2-7, with TRBD2 perhaps the D gene, on 6 matching bases. The DNA sequence follows: TGTGCCAGCAGCCCGCGGACTACCTCCGCCTCCTACGAGCAGTACTTC. Protein translation: CASSPRTTSASYEQYF.